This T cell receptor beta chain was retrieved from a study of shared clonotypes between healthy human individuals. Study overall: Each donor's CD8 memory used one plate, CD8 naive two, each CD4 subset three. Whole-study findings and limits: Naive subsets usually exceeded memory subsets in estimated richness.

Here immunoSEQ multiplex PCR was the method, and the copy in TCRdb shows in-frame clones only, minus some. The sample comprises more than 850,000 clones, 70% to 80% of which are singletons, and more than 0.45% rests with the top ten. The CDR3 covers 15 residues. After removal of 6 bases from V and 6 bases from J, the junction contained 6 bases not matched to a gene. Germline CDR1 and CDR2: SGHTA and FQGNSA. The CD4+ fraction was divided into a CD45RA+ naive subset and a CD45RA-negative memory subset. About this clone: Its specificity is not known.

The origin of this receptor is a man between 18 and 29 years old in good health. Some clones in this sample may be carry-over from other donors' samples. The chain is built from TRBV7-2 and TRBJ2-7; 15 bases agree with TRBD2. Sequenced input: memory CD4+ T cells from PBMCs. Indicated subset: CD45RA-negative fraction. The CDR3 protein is CASSQGLAGGSEQYF. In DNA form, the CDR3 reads TGTGCCAGCAGTCAGGGACTAGCGGGAGGCTCCGAGCAGTACTTC.